Presented here are 18 T cell receptor beta chains from one specimen sequenced in a study of monozygotic twins with inflammatory bowel disease (dated by TCRdb to about 2019). Preparation of the library involved 5' RACE. Sequenced using an Illumina HiSeq 2500. TCRdb reprocessed the reads, reporting each CDR3 protein sequence once and no DNA. This sample's table carries 400,000 to 500,000 distinct CDR3 sequences. The ten biggest clones cover around 2.5% of the sample. Input material: blood. Receptor source: a human donor with ulcerative colitis or Crohn's disease, or a healthy co-twin of an affected twin (not recorded which).

J is TRBJ1-1 and V is TRBV19. CDR3 length equals 13 residues. In germline, CDR1 is LNHDA, CDR2 SQIVND (reference sequence). The CDR3 reads CASSISRNTEAFF.

The J gene is TRBJ2-6, the V gene TRBV19. CDR3 length: 14 amino acids. Germline CDR1 reads LNHDA; CDR2 reads SQIVND (reference sequence). CDR3 residues: CASSISSGANVLTF.

The J gene is TRBJ1-1, the V gene TRBV6-2 or TRBV6-3. Germline assignment: CDR1 MNHEY and CDR2 SVGEGT. The CDR3 length is 14 residues. CDR3 loop: CASSYSRWGTEAFF.

The genes are TRBV4-3 and TRBJ2-1; the D gene TCRdb calls, TRBD2, cannot be checked with no DNA. CDR1 and CDR2 (germline): LGHNA, YSLEER. The CDR3 runs 15 residues. CDR3 amino acids: CASSLWVAGEFGQFF.

The V call is TRBV19, the J call TRBJ2-4; TCRdb proposes TRBD1, but this gene call is untestable without DNA. The germline gives CDR1 LNHDA, CDR2 SQIVND (reference sequence). There are 15 residues in the CDR3. The CDR3 loop reads CASSTPGKAKNIQYF.

The chain carries TRBV15 and TRBJ2-7; absent DNA, TCRdb's TRBD1 call cannot be checked. The CDR3 loop spans 13 amino acids. Germline V gene lookup returns CDR1 LNHNV and CDR2 YYDKDF (reference sequence). The CDR3 region is CATSVQGSREQYF.

This chain links TRBV19 with TRBJ2-1; as DNA is missing, the TRBD1 call by TCRdb cannot be tested. From germline, CDR1 is LNHDA and CDR2 SQIVND (reference sequence). The CDR3 is made up of 14 amino acids. The CDR3 protein is CASKGDQHYNEQFF.

V gene TRBV20-1 combines with J gene TRBJ2-7; TCRdb proposes TRBD1, but this gene call is untestable without DNA. The CDR3 sequence is 14 residues long. CDR1 is DFQATT, CDR2 SNEGSKA, per germline (reference sequence). The CDR3 loop is CSARKGDSNYEQYF.

The rearrangement links TRBV6-1 to TRBJ1-5. The CDR3 loop spans 14 amino acids. Germline V gene lookup returns CDR1 MNHNS and CDR2 SASEGT. This CDR3 is CASRMSPGNQPQHF.

This sequence joins TRBV10-3 and TRBJ2-2; the D call of TRBD2 rests on TCRdb alone, since no DNA is present to check it. Germline values: CDR1 ENHRY, CDR2 SYGVKD. The CDR3 length is 17 residues. This chain's CDR3 is CASTGFGLAGPTGELFF.

V is TRBV7-6 and J is TRBJ1-3. The CDR3 contains 15 residues. Germline V gene sequence: CDR1 SGHVS, CDR2 FNYEAQ. CDR3: CASSNGRFSGNTIYF. Based on the CDR3 plus reference TRBV7-6 and TRBJ1-3, the full variable domain is GAGVSQSPRYKVTKRGQDVALRCDPISGHVSLYWYRQALGQGPEFLTYFNYEAQQDKSGLPNDRFSAERPEGSISTLTIQRTEQRDSAMYRCASSNGRFSGNTIYFGEGSWLTVV.

CDR3 region: CASSLGVGAGTSEYNEQFF. The rearrangement uses TRBV5-1 and TRBJ2-1; TCRdb's D call, TRBD2, is unchecked because there is no DNA. Per germline, CDR1 SGHRS and CDR2 YFSETQ. This CDR3 region has 19 residues. Supplemented by reference TRBV5-1 and TRBJ2-1, the full variable domain reads KAGVTQTPRYLIKTRGQQVTLSCSPISGHRSVSWYQQTPGQGLQFLFEYFSETQRNKGNFPGRFSGRQFSNSRSEMNVSTLELGDSALYLCASSLGVGAGTSEYNEQFFGPGTRLTVL.

This chain connects TRBV7-2 to TRBJ2-3; without DNA, the TCRdb call of TRBD1 cannot be checked. The CDR3 has 15 residues. Germline V gene lookup returns CDR1 SGHTA and CDR2 FQGNSA. The CDR3: CASRLAGRSTDTQYF.

CDR3 amino acids: CAICRGGGETQYF. The V and J genes are TRBV10-3 and TRBJ2-5; TCRdb names TRBD1, which stays unverified in the absence of DNA. CDR1 ENHRY and CDR2 SYGVKD come from the germline V gene. This CDR3 region has 13 residues.

The rearrangement links TRBV24-1 to TRBJ1-5; checking the TCRdb D call of TRBD1 is not possible without DNA. The CDR3 has 17 amino acids. CDR1 is KGHDR, CDR2 SFDVKD, per germline. This chain's CDR3 is CATSGGAGEGSNQPQHF.

This chain connects TRBV28 to TRBJ2-5; there is no DNA to check the TCRdb D call of TRBD1. Germline V gives CDR1 MDHEN, CDR2 SYDVKM. The CDR3 runs to 14 residues. CDR3 sequence: CASSGTGWRETQYF.

CDR3 sequence: CSARVQTGGSQPQHF. The chain has TRBV20-1 and TRBJ1-5; with no DNA, the TCRdb D assignment of TRBD1 cannot be verified. Germline CDR1 DFQATT, CDR2 SNEGSKA (reference sequence). The CDR3 spans 15 residues.

The V and J genes are TRBV20-1 and TRBJ2-1; TCRdb lists TRBD2, though no DNA is available to test this call. CDR1 and CDR2 from the germline V gene are DFQATT and SNEGSKA (reference sequence). This CDR3 is 17 amino acids long. CDR3: CSAASRRDYRTFNEQFF.